This T cell receptor (beta chain) was captured by sequencing in a study of cytomegalovirus exposure and HLA in healthy donors. Points from the study as a whole: There were a few CMV-associated chains whose specificity for CMV antigens was confirmed in vitro. Diagnosis of cytomegalovirus status made by the classifier reportedly showed high specificity and sensitivity. Accurate HLA-A and HLA-B prediction from TCR beta sequences was reported for most subjects. Because they were indistinguishable, some V segments, including TRBV6-2 and TRBV6-3, were excluded.

Germline assignment: CDR1 SGHTA and CDR2 FQGNSA. Trimming took 3 bases from V and 3 from J, leaving 13 bases between them. The CDR3 has 15 amino acids. Comment on this clone: Its antigen is unidentified.

Both 60 Vbeta primers and 13 Jbeta primers went into the PCR. Generated by immunoSEQ multiplex PCR, the TCRdb table keeps only in-frame clones and is missing some. The top ten clones hold 2.7% of a sample with about 120,000 clones, about 80% of them seen once. The sequence was collected from a woman between 35 and 50 years old in good health and CMV-seropositive. Sequenced input: PBMCs. The gene calls are TRBV7-2 and TRBJ2-3; the D gene is possibly TRBD1 (6 bases). The CDR3 coding sequence is TGTGCCAGCAGCTTTCAATCCACAGGGACAGATACGCAGTATTTT. Protein: CASSFQSTGTDTQYF.